Sequencing of this T cell receptor (beta chain) was carried out in a study of blood T cell repertoires in COVID-19. V was trimmed by 0 bases and J by 8 bases, leaving 18 bases between them. In germline, CDR1 is ENHRY, CDR2 SYGVKD. There are 16 residues in the CDR3. Only in-frame clones appear in the TCRdb table, and some are missing; sequencing was by immunoSEQ multiplex PCR. Among about 300,000 clones listed, around 84% were seen once. The sequenced sample was peripheral blood. The TCR originated in a man aged 65 to 79 with acute or convalescent COVID-19. The genes are TRBV10-3 and TRBJ2-3; a weak D match, TRBD1 (6 bases). The CDR3 sequence: CAISESVLSVGGTQYF. CDR3 sequence (DNA): TGTGCCATCAGTGAGTCCGTTCTGTCCGTAGGGGGTACGCAGTATTTT.